The clone carrying this TCR beta chain was found many times. The target antigen is unknown. The sample belongs to a study of post-analysis software for immune sequencing data. Trimming took 8 bases from V and 3 from J, leaving 13 bases between them. Germline V CDR1 and CDR2: DFQATT, SNEGSKA (reference sequence). The length of the CDR3 is 12 residues. Whole-study findings and limits: The normalized Chao1 diversity of multiple sclerosis patients was significantly lower than that of controls. Higher frequency in patients than in controls was seen for roughly five TRBV segments, with TRBV5-6, TRBV5-1 and TRBV20-1 among them. Samples sharing a preparation batch grouped tightly together when assessed by F measure.

Unique molecular identifiers tagged the TCR beta cDNA libraries. TCRdb ran MiXCR on the PCR reads and lists one entry per CDR3 protein. The top ten clones hold 4% to 5.5% of a sample with about 260,000 distinct CDR3 sequences, less than 40% of them seen once. Specimen: blood. This sequence was found in a girl between 10 and 17 years old with multiple sclerosis. The chain combines TRBV20-1 with TRBJ2-5, with a weak D call TRBD2 (6 bases). CDR3 in amino acids: CSIPTGEETQYF. The CDR3 DNA follows: TGCAGTATTCCCACGGGGGAAGAGACCCAGTACTTC.